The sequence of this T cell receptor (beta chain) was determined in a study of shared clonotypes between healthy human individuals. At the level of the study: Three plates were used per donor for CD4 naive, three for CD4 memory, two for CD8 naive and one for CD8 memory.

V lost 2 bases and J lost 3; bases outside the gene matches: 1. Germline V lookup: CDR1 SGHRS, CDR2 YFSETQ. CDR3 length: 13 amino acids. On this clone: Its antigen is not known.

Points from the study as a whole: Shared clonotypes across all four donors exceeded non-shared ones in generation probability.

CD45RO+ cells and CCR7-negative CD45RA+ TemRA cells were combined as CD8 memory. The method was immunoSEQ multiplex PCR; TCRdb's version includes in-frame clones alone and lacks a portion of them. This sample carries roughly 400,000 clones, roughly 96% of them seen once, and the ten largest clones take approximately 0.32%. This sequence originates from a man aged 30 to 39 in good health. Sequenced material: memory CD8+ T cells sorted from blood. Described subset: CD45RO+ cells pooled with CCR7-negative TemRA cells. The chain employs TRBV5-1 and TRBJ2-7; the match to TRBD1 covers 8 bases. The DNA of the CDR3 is TGCGCCAGCAGCTTTACAGGGGGCTACGAGCAGTACTTC. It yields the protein CASSFTGGYEQYF.